This TCR beta chain was recorded in a study of early T cells in non-severe SARS-CoV-2 infection. Overall study: Sequenced bulk RNA came from whole blood that was unsorted, and chains were unpaired. Points from the study as a whole: There was a bias toward anti-spike CD8 responses in VDJdb matching, which missed private and CD4 specificities.

This clonotype was seen at least ten times. Its antigen is undetermined. Separate cDNA molecules each had unique molecular identifiers attached to them. TCRdb reprocessed the 5' RACE reads via MiXCR and lists one record per CDR3 protein. The data show some 64,000 distinct CDR3 sequences, 8% to 9% seen once. The V gene lost 4 bases and the J gene lost 7 bases, with 14 bases spanning the gap. CDR3 size: 13 residues. Germline loops: CDR1 LGHDT, CDR2 YNNKEL (reference sequence). This sequence was found in an adult who was a healthcare worker with PCR-confirmed SARS-CoV-2 infection or an uninfected control (not recorded which). The chain has TRBV3-1 and TRBJ2-7; D remains unclear. The sample was whole blood, taken at baseline. Here the CDR3 DNA reads TGTGCCAGCAGCCCGACGCCGGATAGGGAGCAGTACTTC. It specifies CASSPTPDREQYF.